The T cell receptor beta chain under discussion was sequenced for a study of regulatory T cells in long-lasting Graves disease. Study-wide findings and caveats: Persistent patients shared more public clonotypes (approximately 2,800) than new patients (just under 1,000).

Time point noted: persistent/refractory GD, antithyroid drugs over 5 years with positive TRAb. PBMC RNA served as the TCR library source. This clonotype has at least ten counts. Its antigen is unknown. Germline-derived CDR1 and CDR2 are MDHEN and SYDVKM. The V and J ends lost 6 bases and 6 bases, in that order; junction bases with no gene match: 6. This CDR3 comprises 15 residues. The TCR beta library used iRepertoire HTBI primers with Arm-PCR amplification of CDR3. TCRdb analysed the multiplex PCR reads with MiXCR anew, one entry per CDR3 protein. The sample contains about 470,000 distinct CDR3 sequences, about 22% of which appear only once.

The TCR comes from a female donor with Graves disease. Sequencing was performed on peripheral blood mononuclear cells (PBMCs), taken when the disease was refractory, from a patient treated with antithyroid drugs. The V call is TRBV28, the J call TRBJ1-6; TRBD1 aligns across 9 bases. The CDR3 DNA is TGTGCCAGCAGCCGGGACAGGGCCCCTAATTCACCCCTCCACTTT. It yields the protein CASSRDRAPNSPLHF.